These 17 T cell receptor beta chains came from one sample sequenced in a study of cytomegalovirus exposure and HLA in healthy donors (dated by TCRdb to the late 2010s). The library came from the immunoSEQ multiplex PCR assay. The multiplex PCR relied on a mix of 60 forward primers for TCR Vbeta segments and 13 reverse primers for TCR Jbeta segments. TCRdb took this table from immuneACCESS and kept in-frame rearrangements with V and J called. Such tables lack part of the clones; where checked against another copy, unresolved V genes explain under half of the gap, and the rest is unexplained. The sample table contains around 120,000 clones; only one count was recorded for around 81% of them. The top ten constitute about 0.63% of the sample. The specimen sequenced was PBMCs. The origin of the receptors is a man younger than 35 in good health and CMV-seronegative.

CDR3 DNA sequence: TGTGCCAGCAGCTTTATGTTCCGCGGGCGCACCGGGGAGCTGTTTTTT. Encoded protein: CASSFMFRGRTGELFF. J is TRBJ2-2 and V is TRBV5-5, with a possible D match to TRBD2 (5 bases). V lost 2 bases and J lost 4, with 15 bases in between. The length of the CDR3 is 16 residues. From germline, CDR1 is SGHKS and CDR2 YYEKEE (reference sequence).

This clone was counted a few times. This chain uses TRBV5-4 with TRBJ2-5, with 8 bases identical to TRBD1. The V gene end was trimmed by 3 bases and the J gene end by 4 bases; junction bases not matched to a gene: 5. Germline V CDR1 and CDR2: SGHNT, YYREEE (reference sequence). The CDR3 is 14 residues long. The CDR3 sequence: CASSSDRGGETQYF. The CDR3 nucleotides read TGTGCCAGCAGCTCTGACAGGGGAGGAGAGACCCAGTACTTC.

V gene TRBV19 combines with J gene TRBJ2-3; possible D gene TRBD2, 7 bases. Trimming cost V 3 bases and J 5 bases, with 27 bases left between them. The CDR3 runs to 19 residues. The V gene's germline CDR1 is LNHDA and CDR2 SQIVND (reference sequence). CDR3 sequence (DNA): TGTGCCAGTAGTATTGATGGCGGGGGCGCTTCCTGGGGGTTAGATACGCAGTATTTT. This codes for CASSIDGGGASWGLDTQYF.

This clone appeared once. The chain's CDR3 is CAISEGDRGSKLFF. CDR3 DNA sequence: TGTGCCATCAGTGAGGGGGACAGGGGATCAAAACTGTTTTTT. V and J are TRBV10-3 and TRBJ1-4, with TRBD1 matching 10 bases. This CDR3 comprises 14 residues. The V gene end was trimmed by 2 bases and the J gene end by 10 bases; junction bases not matched to a gene: 4. Germline V gives CDR1 ENHRY, CDR2 SYGVKD.

V usage is TRBV7-6 and J usage is TRBJ2-2; no reliable D call. The CDR3 is 14 residues long. Trimming cost V 5 bases and J 0 bases, with 7 bases left between them. Per the germline V gene, CDR1 is SGHVS and CDR2 is FNYEAQ. CDR3 DNA: TGTGCCAGCAGCCCCCCCACGAACACCGGGGAGCTGTTTTTT. Translating it yields CASSPPTNTGELFF.

The chain carries TRBV25-1 and TRBJ1-1; tentative D call: TRBD1 (5 bases). V dropped 2 bases and J dropped 3 bases, with 10 bases sitting between them. The V gene's germline CDR1 is MGHDK and CDR2 SYGVNS. The CDR3 length is 14 residues. CDR3 coding DNA: TGTGCCAGCAGTGAACGGGGGGGATACACTGAAGCTTTCTTT. Translating gives CASSERGGYTEAFF. Combining the CDR3 with reference TRBV25-1 and TRBJ1-1 gives the whole variable domain EADIYQTPRYLVIGTGKKITLECSQTMGHDKMYWYQQDPGMELHLIHYSYGVNSTEKGDLSSESTVSRIRTEHFPLTLESARPSHTSQYLCASSERGGYTEAFFGQGTRLTVV.

The rearrangement joins TRBV28 to TRBJ1-2; TRBD1 matches at 10 bases. Germline V gene data show CDR1 as MDHEN and CDR2 as SYDVKM. This CDR3 has 15 residues. V dropped 5 bases and J dropped 0; count of bases not matched to a gene: 3. CDR3 amino acids: CASSPGTGANYGYTF. Written as DNA, the CDR3 is TGTGCCAGCAGTCCAGGGACAGGGGCTAACTATGGCTACACCTTC.

This clone was found a few times. This chain connects TRBV6-6 to TRBJ2-1; 12 bases agree with TRBD2. V was pared by 1 base and J by 7 bases, with 5 bases of the junction left unmatched. Germline V gene data show CDR1 as MNHNY and CDR2 as SVGAGI (reference sequence). CDR3 length: 16 residues. The CDR3 sequence: CASSYLTSGGDNEQFF. DNA of the CDR3: TGTGCCAGCAGTTACTTGACTAGCGGGGGTGATAATGAGCAGTTCTTC.

V usage is TRBV20-1 and J usage is TRBJ1-1; D is undetermined. Germline CDR1 DFQATT, CDR2 SNEGSKA (reference sequence). CDR3 size: 11 residues. V was shortened by 6 bases and J by 4 bases, with 9 bases between the two germline ends. CDR3 nucleotide sequence: TGCAGTGCGGAGGGATTCACTGAAGCTTTCTTT. Protein sequence: CSAEGFTEAFF.

Comment on this clone: This CDR3 is also generated by other DNA sequences in the sample. The V call is TRBV6-6, the J call TRBJ1-1; no definite D call. V was pared by 8 bases and J by 5 bases, with 6 bases between. There are 10 residues in the CDR3. CDR1 is MNHNY and CDR2 is SVGAGI in the germline V gene (reference sequence). In DNA form, the CDR3 reads TGTGCCAGCTCGAGAACTGAAGCTTTCTTT. This gives the protein CASSRTEAFF.

The V and J genes are TRBV7-2 and TRBJ1-1; D is undetermined. The CDR3 sequence is 14 residues long. CDR1 is SGHTA, CDR2 FQGNSA, per germline. The germline V and J ends were trimmed by 8 bases and 1 base, with 14 bases remaining between them. CDR3 bases: TGTGCCAGCTCTAGGCGGAGCCAGAACACTGAAGCTTTCTTT. Translating gives CASSRRSQNTEAFF.

The sample holds one count of this clone. The V and J genes are TRBV10-3 and TRBJ1-1; 8 nucleotides agree with TRBD1. The CDR3 is 15 amino acids. Germline V gene data show CDR1 as ENHRY and CDR2 as SYGVKD. V lost 7 bases, J lost 1 base, and 8 bases stayed unmatched. The CDR3 sequence: CAITLGQGWNTEAFF. The CDR3, as DNA: TGTGCCATCACCTTAGGACAGGGCTGGAACACTGAAGCTTTCTTT.

The chain carries TRBV5-8 and TRBJ1-6; D unclear. The CDR3 is 12 amino acids. Germline CDR1 reads SGHTS; CDR2 reads YDEGEE. V lost 3 bases and J 13 bases, leaving 11 bases between the germline ends. DNA for the CDR3: TGTGCCAGCAGCTGGGTGGGAGGGCCCCTCCACTTT. Amino acid sequence: CASSWVGGPLHF.

The genes are TRBV7-9 and TRBJ1-1, with D hard to call. V was shortened by 5 bases and J by 0 bases, with 4 bases between the two germline ends. CDR3 length: 12 amino acids. The germline gives CDR1 SEHNR, CDR2 FQNEAQ (reference sequence). Here the CDR3 reads CASSDMNTEAFF. As DNA, the CDR3 is TGTGCCAGCAGCGACATGAACACTGAAGCTTTCTTT. The full variable domain, rest sourced from reference TRBV7-9 and TRBJ1-1, is DTGVSQNPRHKITKRGQNVTFRCDPISEHNRLYWYRQTLGQGPEFLTYFQNEAQLEKSRLLSDRFSAERPKGSFSTLEIQRTEQGDSAMYLCASSDMNTEAFFGQGTRLTVV.

The chain is built from TRBV19 and TRBJ1-4; 7 bases map to TRBD1. CDR1 and CDR2 (germline): LNHDA, SQIVND (reference sequence). The CDR3 runs to 13 residues. Germline trimming cut 10 bases from V and 10 bases from J; bases unmatched to any gene: 12. The CDR3 loop reads CATIPNRGGKLFF. DNA for the CDR3: TGTGCCACCATCCCTAACAGGGGAGGAAAACTGTTTTTT.

This CDR3 reads CASSLVFRGPNTGELFF. DNA for the CDR3: TGTGCCAGCAGCTTAGTCTTCAGGGGCCCGAACACCGGGGAGCTGTTTTTT. The chain links TRBV11-2 to TRBJ2-2; weak D call: TRBD1 (6 bases). The germline V gene encodes CDR1 SGHAT and CDR2 FQNNGV. CDR3 length equals 17 residues. V dropped 1 base and J dropped 0 bases, with 12 bases sitting between them. The whole variable domain, remainder taken from reference TRBV11-2 and TRBJ2-2, is EAGVAQSPRYKIIEKRQSVAFWCNPISGHATLYWYQQILGQGPKLLIQFQNNGVVDDSQLPKDRFSAERLKGVDSTLKIQPAKLEDSAVYLCASSLVFRGPNTGELFFGEGSRLTVL.

This clone was found once. A junction boundary mismatches the germline segment, possibly from a read error. The V and J genes are TRBV7-7 and TRBJ2-3; TRBD2 agrees at 9 bases. The CDR3 is 17 amino acids. CDR1 and CDR2 from the germline V gene are SSHAT and FNYEAQ (reference sequence). CDR3 sequence (DNA): TGTGCTAGCAGCTTAGGGGCGACTAGCGGTTACACAGATACGCAGTATTTT. This gives the protein CASSLGATSGYTDTQYF.